This is a list of T cell receptor beta chains from one sample in a study of blood T cell repertoires in COVID-19. The data were produced by immunoSEQ multiplex PCR, yet TCRdb's version contains in-frame clones alone and is incomplete. The profile shows 400,000 to 550,000 clones, 87% of them singletons. What was sequenced was PBMCs or T cells enriched from blood (not recorded which). All receptors derive from a woman between 18 and 29 years old with acute COVID-19. Both conserved end residues are part of each CDR3. A D gene is named only where the DNA matches it firmly. The size entry is marked missing in some rows and otherwise reads once, few, many or a size class.

j_gene	abundance	d_gene	v_gene	CDR3nt	CDR3aa
TRBJ1-5	.	.	TRBV5-3	TGTGCCAGAAGCTATCGCAGGGTTCAGCCCCAGCATTTT	CARSYRRVQPQHF
TRBJ2-2	.	.	TRBV9	TGTGCCAGCAGCATTAGCAGGGTTTTAGACACCGGGGAGCTGTTTTTT	CASSISRVLDTGELFF
TRBJ2-7	many	TRBD1	TRBV2	TGTGCCAGCAGAGCCGGGACAGGGGCCTACGAGCAGTACTTC	CASRAGTGAYEQYF
TRBJ2-7	.	TRBD2	TRBV2	TGTGCCAGTCGAGCGGGGGGCCTCTACGAGCAGTACTTC	CASRAGGLYEQYF
TRBJ2-5	.	TRBD1	TRBV5-1	TGCGCCAGCAGCTTGAATACAGGGGGCGAAGAGACCCAGTACTTC	CASSLNTGGEETQYF
TRBJ2-3	.	TRBD1	TRBV11-3	TGTGCCAGCAGCTCCACGACAGGGTCAGATACGCAGTATTTT	CASSSTTGSDTQYF
TRBJ2-7	.	.	TRBV5-6	TGTGCCAGCAGCTTGGCCAGTTCCTACGAGCAGTACTTC	CASSLASSYEQYF
TRBJ1-2	once	.	TRBV2	TGTGCCAGCAGTGAAATTAATGGCTACACCTTC	CASSEINGYTF
TRBJ1-1	.	.	TRBV10-3	TGTGCCATCAGTGAGTCGTTTAGGCGGAGGGGGAACACTGAAGCTTTCTTT	CAISESFRRRGNTEAFF
TRBJ2-7	once	TRBD2	TRBV6-6	TGTGCCAGCAGTCGGACTAGCGGGAGCTCCTACGAGCAGTACTTC	CASSRTSGSSYEQYF
TRBJ1-1	.	TRBD1	TRBV5-1	TGCGCCAGCAGCTTCCGGGACAGCCCCACTGAAGCTTTCTTT	CASSFRDSPTEAFF
TRBJ1-1	.	TRBD1	TRBV4-1	TGCGCCAGCAGCCCAGAAATCGGTCAGGGGGCTTCTGAAGCTTTCTTT	CASSPEIGQGASEAFF
TRBJ1-5	.	.	TRBV19	TGTGCCAGTAGTAGGACACGGGGGGGCAATCAGCCCCAGCATTTT	CASSRTRGGNQPQHF
TRBJ1-1	.	.	TRBV29-1	TGCAGCGCCAAGAACCAGGGTGGGACTGAAGCTTTCTTT	CSAKNQGGTEAFF
TRBJ1-1	.	.	TRBV5-1	TGCGCCAGCAGCCCGACACAGGCCACGGATACCCACACTGAAGCTTTCTTT	CASSPTQATDTHTEAFF
TRBJ1-4	.	TRBD1	TRBV7-9	TGTGCCAGCAGCGCGGGACAGGGTAAAGGTGAAAAACTGTTTTTT	CASSAGQGKGEKLFF
TRBJ1-5	.	TRBD1	TRBV20-1	TGCAGTGCTAGTCTGACAGGGAGGAATCAGCCCCAGCATTTT	CSASLTGRNQPQHF
TRBJ1-5	.	TRBD1	TRBV2	TGTGCCAGCAGTATAACCGGGACAGGAAATCAGCCCCAGCATTTT	CASSITGTGNQPQHF